Each of the 8 T cell receptor beta chains below was sequenced from the same sample in a study of blood T cell repertoires in COVID-19. Sequencing was performed with immunoSEQ multiplex PCR; in TCRdb, only in-frame clones are kept and a portion is missing. The sample consists of 150,000 to 200,000 clones, about 92% of them appearing once. The sequencing input was peripheral blood. The receptors derive from a man younger than 45 with COVID-19, enrolled during active disease.

The chain links TRBV12-3 or TRBV12-4 to TRBJ2-7; maybe TRBD1 (6 bases). Trimming removed 5 bases at V and 9 bases at J, with 17 bases between. The CDR3 contains 13 residues. The CDR3 reads CASSPTGPTAQYF. The CDR3 bases are TGTGCCAGCAGTCCCACAGGGCCCACTGCGCAGTACTTC.

This chain connects TRBV9 to TRBJ2-7; 7 nucleotides align to TRBD2. In germline, CDR1 is SGDLS, CDR2 YYNGEE. The CDR3 spans 14 residues. Unmatched junction bases numbered 11, after V lost 4 bases and J lost 7 bases. The CDR3 protein is CASSRGDYNGEQYF. For the CDR3, the DNA is TGTGCCAGCAGCCGGGGGGACTATAACGGGGAGCAGTACTTC. Full variable domain (rest looked up from reference TRBV9 and TRBJ2-7): DSGVTQTPKHLITATGQRVTLRCSPRSGDLSVYWYQQSLDQGLQFLIQYYNGEERAKGNILERFSAQQFPDLHSELNLSSLELGDSALYFCASSRGDYNGEQYFGPGTRLTVT.

This clone was observed once. This sequence joins TRBV19 and TRBJ2-3, with 9 bases fitting TRBD2. Germline CDR1 reads LNHDA; CDR2 reads SQIVND (reference sequence). V was pared by 5 bases and J by 2 bases, with 11 bases of the junction left unmatched. The CDR3 is made up of 17 amino acids. CDR3 nucleotide sequence: TGTGCCAGTAGTCCCTGGGGACTAGCTGCCCTCACAGATACGCAGTATTTT. Translated, it gives CASSPWGLAALTDTQYF.

The chain links TRBV2 to TRBJ2-2; TRBD2 might be the D (6 bases). This CDR3 has 13 amino acids. Between the trimmed V and J ends, which lost 8 bases and 5 bases, there was a span of 12 bases. Germline values: CDR1 SNHLY, CDR2 FYNNEI. The CDR3 sequence: CASQWGVTGELFF. In DNA form, the CDR3 reads TGTGCCAGCCAGTGGGGGGTAACCGGGGAGCTGTTTTTT.

The chain employs TRBV11-3 and TRBJ2-1; 7 nucleotides align to TRBD2. This CDR3 is 13 amino acids long. Germline CDR1 is SGHNT and CDR2 is YENEEA. Trimming took 0 bases from V and 8 from J; bases not matched to a gene: 1. As DNA, the CDR3 is TGTGCCAGCAGCTTAGATGGGGGGGATGAGCAGTTCTTC. This codes for CASSLDGGDEQFF.

This clone was recorded once. The chain employs TRBV28 and TRBJ2-1; D is perhaps TRBD2 (5 bases). The CDR3 spans 19 residues. Germline CDR1 and CDR2: MDHEN and SYDVKM. Trimming pared 3 bases from V and 0 bases from J, leaving 21 bases between. CDR3 nucleotides: TGTGCCAGCAGTTTCCCCGCGCTTAAGGGAGATCTCTCCTACAATGAGCAGTTCTTC. This translates into CASSFPALKGDLSYNEQFF. Together with reference TRBV28 and TRBJ2-1, the CDR3 gives the full variable domain: DVKVTQSSRYLVKRTGEKVFLECVQDMDHENMFWYRQDPGLGLRLIYFSYDVKMKEKGDIPEGYSVSREKKERFSLILESASTNQTSMYLCASSFPALKGDLSYNEQFFGPGTRLTVL.

This chain links TRBV27 with TRBJ2-2; 9 bases align to TRBD1. Trimming cost V 1 base and J 3 bases; bases outside gene matches: 6. CDR1 and CDR2 (germline): MNHEY, SMNVEV (reference sequence). The CDR3 consists of 17 residues. This chain's CDR3 is CASSLFGQGSHTGELFF. CDR3 DNA sequence: TGTGCCAGCAGTTTATTTGGACAGGGGAGTCACACCGGGGAGCTGTTTTTT.

The table lists this clone with a count of one. CDR3 loop: CASSLDRGRSPLHF. The CDR3 DNA sequence: TGTGCCAGCAGCCTAGACAGGGGGCGTTCACCCCTCCACTTT. The chain has TRBV27 and TRBJ1-6; 10 positions match TRBD1. The CDR3 length is 14 residues. With V trimmed by 6 bases and J by 9 bases, 5 bases remained unmatched. In germline, CDR1 is MNHEY, CDR2 SMNVEV (reference sequence).